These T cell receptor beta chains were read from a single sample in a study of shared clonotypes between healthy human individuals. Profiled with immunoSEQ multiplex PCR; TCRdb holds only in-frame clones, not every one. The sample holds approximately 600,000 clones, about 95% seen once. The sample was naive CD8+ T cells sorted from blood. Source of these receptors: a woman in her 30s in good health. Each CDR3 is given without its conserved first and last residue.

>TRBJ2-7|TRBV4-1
ASSQPGQGLYEQY
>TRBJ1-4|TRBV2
ASRSGTNEKLF
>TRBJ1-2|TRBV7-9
ASSVQTGYRGYT
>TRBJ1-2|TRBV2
ASSEDLGANYGYT
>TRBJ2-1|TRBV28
ASSSGQGAYNEQF
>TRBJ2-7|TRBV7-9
ASSHPRTGTYEQY
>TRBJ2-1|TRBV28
ASSPVAGLYNEQF
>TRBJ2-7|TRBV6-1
ASSGGVTPYEQY
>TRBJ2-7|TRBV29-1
SVRQDYEQY
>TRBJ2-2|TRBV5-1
ASSLYGELF
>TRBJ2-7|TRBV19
ASSIGQGYEQY
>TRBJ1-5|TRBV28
ASTSKWSREMDQPQH
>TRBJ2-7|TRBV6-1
ASSEAPRGQGSHEQY
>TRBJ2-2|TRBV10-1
ASSESGGTGELF
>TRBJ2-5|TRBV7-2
ASERGFQETQY
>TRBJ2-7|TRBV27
ASSYGLNREDYEQY
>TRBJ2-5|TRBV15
ATSRDAATMNQETQY
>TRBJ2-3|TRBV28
ASSSGLSTDTQY
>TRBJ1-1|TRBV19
ASSTVSTTEAF
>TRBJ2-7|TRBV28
ASSLHRGFTYEQY
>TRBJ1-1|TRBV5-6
ASSSRDRSPEAF
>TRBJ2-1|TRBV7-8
ASSLARGGYYNEQF
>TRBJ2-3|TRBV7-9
ASSMTSTDTQY
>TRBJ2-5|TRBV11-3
ASSLVVGETQY
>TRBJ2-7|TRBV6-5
ASSMGYEQY
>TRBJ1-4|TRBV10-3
AISDVGETTNEKLF
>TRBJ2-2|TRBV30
AWGTGTGELF
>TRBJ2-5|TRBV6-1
ASSDTGVGETQY
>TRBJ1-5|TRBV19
ASPLGGGSNQPQH
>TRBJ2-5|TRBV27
ASSFRLAGVETQY
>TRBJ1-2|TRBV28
ASTLTGHYGYT
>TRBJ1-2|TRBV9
ASEGSNYGYT
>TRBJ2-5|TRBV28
ASSLRGGAGETQY
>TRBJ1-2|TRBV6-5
ASSGGLPPF
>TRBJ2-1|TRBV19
ASTTGLALYNEQF
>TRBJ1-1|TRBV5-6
ASSFGAFAA
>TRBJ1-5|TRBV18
ASSPHTPGQAPVTNYSNQPQH
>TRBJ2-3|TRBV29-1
SVDPTSEISMIPTDTQY
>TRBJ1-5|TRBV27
ASSLWAGGNQPQH
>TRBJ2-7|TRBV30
AWSAGTGVVEQY
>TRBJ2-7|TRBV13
ASSPRGRAYFEQY
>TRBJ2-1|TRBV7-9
ASTRGTGSYNEQF
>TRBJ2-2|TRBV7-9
ASRHRWDGELF
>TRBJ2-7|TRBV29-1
SVAGTSALEQY
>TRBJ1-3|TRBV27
ASRGGSSSGNTIY
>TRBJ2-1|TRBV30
AWSGFPPAGGGNEQF
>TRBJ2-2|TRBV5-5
ASNEDAGGTGELF
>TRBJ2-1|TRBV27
ASSLFSVGVHEQF
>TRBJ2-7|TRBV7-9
ASRGGPHEQY
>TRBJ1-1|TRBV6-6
ASSHWTGNTEAF